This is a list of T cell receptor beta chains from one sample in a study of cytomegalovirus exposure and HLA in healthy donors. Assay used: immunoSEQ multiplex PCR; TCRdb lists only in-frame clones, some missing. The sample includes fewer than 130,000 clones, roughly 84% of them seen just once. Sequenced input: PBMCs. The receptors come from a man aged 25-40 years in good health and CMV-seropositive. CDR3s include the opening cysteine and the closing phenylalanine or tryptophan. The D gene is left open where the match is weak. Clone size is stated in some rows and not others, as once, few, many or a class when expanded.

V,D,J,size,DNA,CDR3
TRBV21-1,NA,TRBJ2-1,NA,TGTGCCAGCAGGCTCCTGGCCCAGACTGGAGACAATGAGCAGTTCTTC,CASRLLAQTGDNEQFF
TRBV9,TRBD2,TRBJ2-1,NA,TGTGCCAGCAGCGAAGGACTAGCGGGGCCTCCGTACAATGAGCAGTTCTTC,CASSEGLAGPPYNEQFF
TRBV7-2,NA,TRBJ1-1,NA,TGTGCCAGCAGCTTAGCGTTGGGCTTTGAAGCTTTCTTT,CASSLALGFEAFF
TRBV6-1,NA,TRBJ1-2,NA,TGTGCGAGCCAACAGGGCATAGATAACTATGGCTACACCTTC,CASQQGIDNYGYTF
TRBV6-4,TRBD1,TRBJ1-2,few,TGTGCCAGCAGCCACTCGACAGGGGTTGGCTACACCTTC,CASSHSTGVGYTF
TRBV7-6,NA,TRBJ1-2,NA,TGTGCCAGCAGCTTAGCGCCGGGGGGAGGCTATGGCTACACCTTC,CASSLAPGGGYGYTF
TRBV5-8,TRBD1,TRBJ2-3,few,TGTGCCAGCACCGAGGACAGGGGGCGCGATACGCAGTATTTT,CASTEDRGRDTQYF
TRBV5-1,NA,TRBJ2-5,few,TGCGCCAGCAGCTGGAGAGAGACCCAGTACTTC,CASSWRETQYF
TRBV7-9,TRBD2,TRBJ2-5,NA,TGTGCCAGCACCAACGGGGGGGTGGAGACCCAGTACTTC,CASTNGGVETQYF
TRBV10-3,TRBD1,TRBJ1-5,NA,TGTGCCATCAGTGAAGGGACCGGGACAGGGCCCCAGCATTTT,CAISEGTGTGPQHF
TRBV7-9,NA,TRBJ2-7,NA,TGTGCCAGCAGCCTCGGGAATCTTGACGAGCAGTACTTC,CASSLGNLDEQYF
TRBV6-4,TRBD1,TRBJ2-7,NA,TGTGCCAGCAGTGCCAGGGGGCATGGCGAGCAGTACTTC,CASSARGHGEQYF
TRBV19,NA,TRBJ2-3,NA,TGTGCCAGTAGTGCGGGGTACCATACGCAGTATTTT,CASSAGYHTQYF
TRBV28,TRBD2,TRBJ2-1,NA,TGTGCCAGCAATAAACCCCGGCTAGCGGGGGCCCATCACAATGAGCAGTTCTTC,CASNKPRLAGAHHNEQFF
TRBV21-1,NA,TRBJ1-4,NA,TGTGCCAGCAGCAAAGCGGGAGGGTCAACTAATGAAAAACTGTTTTTT,CASSKAGGSTNEKLFF
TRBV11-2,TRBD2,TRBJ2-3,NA,TGTGCCAGCAGTGGAGCGGCGACTAGCGGGGTTAGCACAGATACGCAGTATTTT,CASSGAATSGVSTDTQYF
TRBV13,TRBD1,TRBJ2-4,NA,TGTGCCAGCGCGACAGGGGTGGAAAACATTCAGTACTTC,CASATGVENIQYF
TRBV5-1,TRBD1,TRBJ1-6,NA,TGCGCCAGCAGCTTGAGGGGACAGGGTAGTAATTCACCCCTCCACTTT,CASSLRGQGSNSPLHF
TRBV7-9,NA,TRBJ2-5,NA,TGTGCCAGCAGCTTAGTGGGGCAGCAAGAGACCCAGTACTTC,CASSLVGQQETQYF
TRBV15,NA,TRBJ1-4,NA,TGTGCCACCAGCAGAGGGGGGGGCGCGAGTGAAAAACTGTTTTTT,CATSRGGGASEKLFF
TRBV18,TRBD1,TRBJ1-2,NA,TGTGCCAGCTCACCGGCAGGGGGCATTGGCTACACCTTC,CASSPAGGIGYTF
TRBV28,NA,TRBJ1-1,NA,TGTGCCAGCAGTTTAGTTCAGGGACAGAACACTGAAGCTTTCTTT,CASSLVQGQNTEAFF
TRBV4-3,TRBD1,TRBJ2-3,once,TGCGCCAGCGGCACAGGGGCCGCAAGGAGCACAGATACGCAGTATTTT,CASGTGAARSTDTQYF
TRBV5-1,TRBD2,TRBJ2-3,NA,TGCGCCAGCAGCCGGACTAGCGGGGGGGAGAATACGCAGTATTTT,CASSRTSGGENTQYF
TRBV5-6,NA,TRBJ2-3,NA,TGTGCCAGCAGCTTTCTAGTTTCGCAGTATTTT,CASSFLVSQYF
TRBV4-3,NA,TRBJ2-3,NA,TGCGCCAGCAGCCAAGACGCGTTCCTCACAGATACGCAGTATTTT,CASSQDAFLTDTQYF
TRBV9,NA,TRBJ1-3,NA,TGTGCCAGCAGACAGGGTTTAAGTGCTGGAAACACCATATATTTT,CASRQGLSAGNTIYF
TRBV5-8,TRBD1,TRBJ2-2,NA,TGTGCCAGCAGCTTGGGACAGGGGACCGCCGGGGAGCTGTTTTTT,CASSLGQGTAGELFF
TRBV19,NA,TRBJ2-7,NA,TGTGCCAGTAGTATAGGTGGCAGAAAAAGCTCCTACGAGCAGTACTTC,CASSIGGRKSSYEQYF
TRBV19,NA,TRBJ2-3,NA,TGTGCCAGTAGGCTCCGGGCGGGGAGCACAGATACGCAGTATTTT,CASRLRAGSTDTQYF
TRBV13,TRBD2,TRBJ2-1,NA,TGTGCCAGCACGCCGCTAGCGGGGGGAATGAATGAGCAGTTCTTC,CASTPLAGGMNEQFF